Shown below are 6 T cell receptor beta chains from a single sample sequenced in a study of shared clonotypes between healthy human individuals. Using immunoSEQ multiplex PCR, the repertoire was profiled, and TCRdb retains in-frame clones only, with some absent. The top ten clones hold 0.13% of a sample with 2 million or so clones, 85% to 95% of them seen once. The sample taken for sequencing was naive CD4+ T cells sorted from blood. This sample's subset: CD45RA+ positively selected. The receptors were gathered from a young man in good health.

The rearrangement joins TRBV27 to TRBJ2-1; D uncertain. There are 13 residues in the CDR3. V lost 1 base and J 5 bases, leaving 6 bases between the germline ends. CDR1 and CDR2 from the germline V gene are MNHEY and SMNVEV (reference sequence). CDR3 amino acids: CASSLYSNNEQFF. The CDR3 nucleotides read TGTGCCAGCAGTTTATACAGCAACAATGAGCAGTTCTTC.

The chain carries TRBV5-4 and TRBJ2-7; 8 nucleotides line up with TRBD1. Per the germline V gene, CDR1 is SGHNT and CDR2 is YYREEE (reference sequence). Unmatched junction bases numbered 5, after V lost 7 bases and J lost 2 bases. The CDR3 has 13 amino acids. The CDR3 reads CASGRGQAYEQYF. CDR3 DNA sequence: TGTGCCAGCGGAAGGGGACAGGCCTACGAGCAGTACTTC.

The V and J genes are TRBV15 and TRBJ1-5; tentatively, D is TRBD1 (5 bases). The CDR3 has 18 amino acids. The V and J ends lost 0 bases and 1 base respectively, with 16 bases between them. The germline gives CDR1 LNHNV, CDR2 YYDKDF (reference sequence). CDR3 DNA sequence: TGTGCCACCAGCAGAGACCACCCGCAGGGTCTGAGCAATCAGCCCCAGCATTTT. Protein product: CATSRDHPQGLSNQPQHF.

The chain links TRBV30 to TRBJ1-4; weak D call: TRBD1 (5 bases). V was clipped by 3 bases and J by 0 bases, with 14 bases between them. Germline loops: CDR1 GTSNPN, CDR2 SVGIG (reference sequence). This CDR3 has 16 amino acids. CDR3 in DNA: TGTGCCTGGAGGGGACTGGGACTATCAACTAATGAAAAACTGTTTTTT. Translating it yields CAWRGLGLSTNEKLFF.

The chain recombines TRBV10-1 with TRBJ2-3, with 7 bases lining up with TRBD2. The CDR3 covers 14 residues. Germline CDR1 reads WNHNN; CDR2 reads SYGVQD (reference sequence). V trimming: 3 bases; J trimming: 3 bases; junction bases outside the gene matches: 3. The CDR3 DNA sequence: TGCGCCAGCAGTGATGGGGGGGTGACAGATACGCAGTATTTT. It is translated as CASSDGGVTDTQYF.

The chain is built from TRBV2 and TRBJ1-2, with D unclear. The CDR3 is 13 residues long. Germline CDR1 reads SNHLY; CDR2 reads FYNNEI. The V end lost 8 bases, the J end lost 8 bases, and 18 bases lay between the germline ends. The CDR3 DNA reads TGTGCCAGCTCGGTGGCAGGAGGAAGCGGCTACACCTTC. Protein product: CASSVAGGSGYTF.